This T cell receptor (beta chain) was sequenced for a study of cytomegalovirus exposure and HLA in healthy donors. Points from the study as a whole: There were reportedly fewer N-insertions in an Asian-associated ancestry cluster than the approximately 630-donor mean, in a later analysis.

As for this clone: The antigen remains undetermined.

Germline V lookup: CDR1 WNHNN, CDR2 SYGVQD (reference sequence). The CDR3 spans 17 residues. The ends lost 1 base at V and 10 bases at J; junction bases unmatched: 17. 60 Vbeta and 13 Jbeta primers were used in PCR. Sequencing used immunoSEQ multiplex PCR; TCRdb keeps in-frame clones, though not all of them. The sample holds around 80,000 clones; approximately 66% are singletons and the top ten take 4% to 4.5%. The TCR was taken from a male donor in good health and CMV-seropositive. Sequencing was done on a sample of PBMCs. J is TRBJ2-3 and V is TRBV10-1; TRBD2 matches at 7 bases. The DNA for the CDR3 is TGCGCCAGCAGTGAGTGGAGTGGTAGGACTAGGCCCCTTGCGCAGTATTTT. Residues: CASSEWSGRTRPLAQYF.